This T cell receptor (beta chain) stems from a study of shared clonotypes between healthy human individuals. The assay was immunoSEQ multiplex PCR, and TCRdb's table has in-frame clones only and misses some. The repertoire holds around 510,000 clones, roughly 95% seen once, with about 0.064% in the top ten. Sample: naive CD4+ T cells sorted from blood. Documented subset: CD45RA+ positively selected. The sequence came from a woman in her 30s in good health.

The CDR3 coding sequence is TGCAGCGTTGATAAGGCGGGGAACACTGAAGCTTTCTTT. Translating it yields CSVDKAGNTEAFF. The chain links TRBV29-1 to TRBJ1-1; D gene unclear. Looked up from germline, CDR1 is SQVTM and CDR2 is ANQGSEA. Trimming stripped 3 bases from V and 1 base from J, with 9 bases between. CDR3 length: 13 amino acids. The variable domain in full, with the rest retrieved from reference TRBV29-1 and TRBJ1-1, is SAVISQKPSRDICQRGTSLTIQCQVDSQVTMMFWYRQQPGQSLTLIATANQGSEATYESGFVIDKFPISRPNLTFSTLTVSNMSPEDSSIYLCSVDKAGNTEAFFGQGTRLTVV.